This record looks at one TCR beta chain sequence and its context. No antigen is known for it. These data come from a study of T cells in Graves' hyperthyroidism and ophthalmopathy. At the level of the study: Pretreatment peripheral blood was obtained at initial diagnosis.

RNA transcripts gave rise to amplified TCR beta CDR3 regions. With the HTBI primer set, the TCR CDR3 went through a first round of RT-PCR. From the multiplex PCR reads, TCRdb called clonotypes with MiXCR, one entry per CDR3 protein. Among 200,000 to 250,000 distinct CDR3 sequences listed, about a sixth were seen once. Study-level points and caveats: For ophthalmopathy, model prediction preceded onset by a median about 6.4 months. A model using 13 V-J features told ophthalmopathy apart from stable hyperthyroidism.

Sequenced material: blood. The sequence came from a man aged 45 to 65 with Graves' hyperthyroidism.

The CDR3 reads CSARVRDYGELFF. The CDR3 DNA follows: TGCAGTGCTAGAGTTAGAGACTACGGGGAGCTGTTTTTT. V usage is TRBV20-1 and J usage is TRBJ2-2, with D maybe TRBD2 (5 bases). CDR1 and CDR2 (germline): DFQATT, SNEGSKA (reference sequence). V was trimmed by 1 base and J by 7 bases, leaving 10 bases between them. The CDR3 consists of 13 residues.